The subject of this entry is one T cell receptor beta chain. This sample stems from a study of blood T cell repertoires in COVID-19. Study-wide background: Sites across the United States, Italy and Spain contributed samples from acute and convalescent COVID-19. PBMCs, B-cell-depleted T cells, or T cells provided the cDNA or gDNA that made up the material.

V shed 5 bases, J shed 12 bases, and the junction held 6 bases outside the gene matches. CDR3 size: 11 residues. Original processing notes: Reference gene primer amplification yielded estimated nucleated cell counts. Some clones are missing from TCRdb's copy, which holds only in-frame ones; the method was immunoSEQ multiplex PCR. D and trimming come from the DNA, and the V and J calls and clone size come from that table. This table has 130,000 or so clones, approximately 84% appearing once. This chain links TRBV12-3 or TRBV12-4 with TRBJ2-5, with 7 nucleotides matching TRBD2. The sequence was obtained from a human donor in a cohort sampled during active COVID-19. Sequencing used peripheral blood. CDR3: CASSRAGEEYF. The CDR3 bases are TGTGCCAGCAGTCGGGCGGGGGAGGAGTACTTC.